The T cell receptor (beta chain) under discussion was sequenced for a study of cytomegalovirus exposure and HLA in healthy donors. Whole-study findings and limits: Specificity for CMV antigens was confirmed in vitro for three of the CMV-associated chains. Many donors shared some public TCRs, even though most TCR sequences were rare. The authors listed 150 to 200 TCR beta chains as cytomegalovirus-associated. When the data were analyzed later, several of the most significant clusters appeared to be linked to common viral pathogens.

Germline lookup yields CDR1 SGHKS and CDR2 YYEKEE (reference sequence). This CDR3 contains 15 residues. V shed 2 bases and J shed 2 bases, with 14 bases lying between them. With respect to this clone: The antigen is not known.

PCR employed 60 Vbeta and 13 Jbeta primers. The data were produced by immunoSEQ multiplex PCR, yet TCRdb's version contains in-frame clones alone and is incomplete. This repertoire shows about 160,000 clones, about 65% found once; its top ten account for approximately 6.9%. The chain employs TRBV5-5 and TRBJ2-7; D might be TRBD1 (6 bases). The sequencing sample was made of PBMCs. The clonotype originates from a middle-aged man in good health and CMV-seropositive. The CDR3 nucleotides are TGTGCCAGCAGCTTTCAGGGGCTAGGGGCCTACGAGCAGTACTTC. Its protein is CASSFQGLGAYEQYF.